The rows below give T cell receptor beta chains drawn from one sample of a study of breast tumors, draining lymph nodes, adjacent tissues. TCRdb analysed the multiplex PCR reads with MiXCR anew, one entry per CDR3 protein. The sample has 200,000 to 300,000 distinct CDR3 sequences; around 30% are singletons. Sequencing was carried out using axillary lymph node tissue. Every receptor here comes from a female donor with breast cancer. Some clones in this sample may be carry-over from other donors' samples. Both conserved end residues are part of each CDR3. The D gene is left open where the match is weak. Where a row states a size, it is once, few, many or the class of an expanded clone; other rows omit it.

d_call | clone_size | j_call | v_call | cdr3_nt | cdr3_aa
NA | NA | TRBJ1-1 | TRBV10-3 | TGTGCCATCAGAATTGACCTGGACGTGAAAGCTTTCTTT | CAIRIDLDVKAFF
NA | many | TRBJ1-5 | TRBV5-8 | TGTGCCAGCAGCTTGACCCCGGGGGTTCAGCCCCAGCATTTT | CASSLTPGVQPQHF
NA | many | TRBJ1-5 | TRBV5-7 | TGTGCCAGCAGCTTGTGGGGGACGGACAATCAGCCCCAGCATTTT | CASSLWGTDNQPQHF
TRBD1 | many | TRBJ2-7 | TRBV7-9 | TGTGCCAGCAGCTTATTTGGCAGGGGGTCTGGCGAGCAGTACTTC | CASSLFGRGSGEQYF
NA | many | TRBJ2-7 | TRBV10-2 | TGCGCCAGCCGTCAGGACGTCACCCCCTACGAGCAGTACTTC | CASRQDVTPYEQYF
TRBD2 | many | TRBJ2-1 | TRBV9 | TGTGCCAGCAGCGGGGGGGGTAGCTCCTACAATGAGCAGTTCTTC | CASSGGGSSYNEQFF
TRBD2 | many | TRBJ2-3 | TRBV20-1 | TGCAGTGCTAGAGGCCAACTAGCGGGTCGAGCAGATACGCAGTATTTT | CSARGQLAGRADTQYF
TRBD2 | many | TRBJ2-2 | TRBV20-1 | TGCAGTGCTAGAGTCTTGCGGGGGGGCGCGAACACCGGGGAGCTGTTTTTT | CSARVLRGGANTGELFF
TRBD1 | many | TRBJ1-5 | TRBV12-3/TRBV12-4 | TGTGCCAGCACCCCACAGGGGGCTATTCTTGTACCCCAGCATTTT | CASTPQGAILVPQHF
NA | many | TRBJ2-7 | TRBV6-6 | TGTGCCAGCAGTCCCGGGACGGTGTCCTACGAGCAGTACTTC | CASSPGTVSYEQYF
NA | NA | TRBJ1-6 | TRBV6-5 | TGTGCCAGCAGGAGACAGTATCCGCCCGACGCACCCCTCCACTTT | CASRRQYPPDAPLHF
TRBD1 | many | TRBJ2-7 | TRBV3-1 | TGTGCCAGCAGCCGACAGGGGGCGCGGGCCTACGAGCAGTACTTC | CASSRQGARAYEQYF
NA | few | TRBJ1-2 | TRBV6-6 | TGTGCCAGCACTCGGACCTCGGAGGGCTACACCTTC | CASTRTSEGYTF
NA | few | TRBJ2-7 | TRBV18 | TGTGCCAGCTCACCACCAGTTAGTAGGGTCGAGCAGTACTTC | CASSPPVSRVEQYF
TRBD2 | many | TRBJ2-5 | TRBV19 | TGTGCCAGTAGCCTAGCGGATGAGACCCAGTACTTC | CASSLADETQYF
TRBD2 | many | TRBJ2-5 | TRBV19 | TGTGCCAGTAACCCGCGGACTAGCGGAGACCAAGAGACCCAGTACTTC | CASNPRTSGDQETQYF
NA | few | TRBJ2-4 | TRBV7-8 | TGTGCCAGCAGCTTAGCGGTAGGGGTCTCGCCAGCCAAAAACATTCAGTACTTC | CASSLAVGVSPAKNIQYF
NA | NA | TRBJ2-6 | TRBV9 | TGTGCCAGCAGCGCCCGCTATGGGGCCAACGTCCTGACTTTC | CASSARYGANVLTF
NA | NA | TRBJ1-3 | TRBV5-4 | NA | CASSSSASGNTIYF
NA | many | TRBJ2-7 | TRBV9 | TGTGCCAGCAGCGGATCCCCGGCGAACGAGCAGTACTTC | CASSGSPANEQYF
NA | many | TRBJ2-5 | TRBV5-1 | TGCGCCAGCAGCCGAGACACCCAAGAGACCCAGTACTTC | CASSRDTQETQYF
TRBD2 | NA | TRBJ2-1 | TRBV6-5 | TGTGCCAGCAGTTTCCTCTCTAGCGGGAGGGGGGGGGAGCAGTTCTTC | CASSFLSSGRGGEQFF
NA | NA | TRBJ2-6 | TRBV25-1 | TGTGCCAGCAGGGCCTCGACAGGGGCCAACGTCCTGACTTTC | CASRASTGANVLTF
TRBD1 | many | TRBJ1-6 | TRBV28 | TGTGCCAGCAGTTTCCCAGGGGGCACTTCACCCCTCCACTTT | CASSFPGGTSPLHF
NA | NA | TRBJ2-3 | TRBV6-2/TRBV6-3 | TGTGCCAGCAGGAGACAGGAGTACACAGATACGCAGTATTTT | CASRRQEYTDTQYF
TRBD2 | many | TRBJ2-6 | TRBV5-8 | TGTGCCAGCAGCAAGACCGGGACTACGGCTGGGGCCAACGTCCTGACTTTC | CASSKTGTTAGANVLTF
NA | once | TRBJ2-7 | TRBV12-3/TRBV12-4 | TGTGTCAGCAGTTTTAGTGTCGGGCCTTACGAGCAGTACTTC | CVSSFSVGPYEQYF
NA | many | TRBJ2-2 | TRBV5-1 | TGCGCCAGCAGCTTGCGACAGGTTGCCGGGGAGCTGTTTTTT | CASSLRQVAGELFF
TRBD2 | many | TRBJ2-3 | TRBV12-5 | TGTGCTAGTGGTCCCATCGTAGCGGGAGGTCGCACAGATACGCAGTATTTT | CASGPIVAGGRTDTQYF
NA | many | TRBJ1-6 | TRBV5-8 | TGTGCCAGCGGGGCACAGCTAGATAATTCACCCCTCCACTTT | CASGAQLDNSPLHF
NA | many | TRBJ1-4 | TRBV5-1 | TGCGCCAGCAGCTTCGAGGGGCGAGAACATGAAAAACTGTTTTTT | CASSFEGREHEKLFF
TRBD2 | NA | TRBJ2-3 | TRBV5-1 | TGCGCCAGCAGCTTGTCCGGGACTAGCGGGACAGATACGCAGTATTTT | CASSLSGTSGTDTQYF
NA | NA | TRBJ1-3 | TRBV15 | TGTGCCACCAGCAGAGGGACTCCATTACTCTCTGGAAACACCATATATTTT | CATSRGTPLLSGNTIYF